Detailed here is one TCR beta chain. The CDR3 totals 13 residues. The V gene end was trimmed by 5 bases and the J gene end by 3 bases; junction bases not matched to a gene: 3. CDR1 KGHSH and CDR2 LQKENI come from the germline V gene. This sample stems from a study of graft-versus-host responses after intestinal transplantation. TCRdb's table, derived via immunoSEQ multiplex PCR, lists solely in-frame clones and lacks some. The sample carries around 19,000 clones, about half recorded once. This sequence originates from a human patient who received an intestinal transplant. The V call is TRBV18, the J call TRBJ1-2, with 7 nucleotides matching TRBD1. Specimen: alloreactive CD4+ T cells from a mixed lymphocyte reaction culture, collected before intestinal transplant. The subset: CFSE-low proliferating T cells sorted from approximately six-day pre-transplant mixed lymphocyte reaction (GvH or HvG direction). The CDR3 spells CASSGDRDYGYTF. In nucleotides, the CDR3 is TGTGCCAGCTCAGGTGACAGGGACTATGGCTACACCTTC. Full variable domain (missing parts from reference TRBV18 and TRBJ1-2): NAGVMQNPRHLVRRRGQEARLRCSPMKGHSHVYWYRQLPEEGLKFMVYLQKENIIDESGMPKERFSAEFPKEGPSILRIQQVVRGDSAAYFCASSGDRDYGYTFGSGTRLTVV.